This T cell receptor (beta chain) was sequenced in a study of regulatory T cells in long-lasting Graves disease. The CDR3 contains 16 residues. Trimming removed 5 bases from V and 4 bases from J; junction bases left unmatched: 9. Germline loops: CDR1 LNHDA, CDR2 SQIVND (reference sequence). The time point: persistent/refractory GD, antithyroid drugs over 5 years with positive TRAb. The authors made the TCR library using RNA they extracted from PBMCs. Patients were from an endocrinology department in Xi'an, China. A peripheral blood sample, around 8.5 milliliters in volume, was drawn into EDTA tubes. Through Arm-PCR of CDR3 regions and iRepertoire HTBI primers, TCR beta libraries were built. TCRdb redid the calling of the multiplex PCR reads with MiXCR, one entry per CDR3 protein. This sample has a few hundred thousand distinct CDR3 sequences, with about a quarter found just once.

This receptor was identified in a female donor with Graves disease. The V gene is TRBV19, the J gene TRBJ1-5; 9 bases align to TRBD1. This specimen consisted of peripheral blood mononuclear cells (PBMCs), obtained when the disease was refractory, from a patient treated with antithyroid drugs. The CDR3 here is CASSPQTGGPNQPQHF. CDR3 sequence (DNA): TGTGCCAGTAGTCCCCAGACAGGGGGACCTAATCAGCCCCAGCATTTT.